These 26 T cell receptor beta chains share one sample of origin, sequenced in a study of OX40 agonist ivuxolimab in advanced cancers. The repertoire was sequenced with immunoSEQ multiplex PCR; TCRdb's copy has only in-frame clones and lacks some. The sample yields some 38,000 clones, around nine tenths seen once. Sample: CD4+ or CD8+ T cells sorted from blood, taken in a trial of the OX40 agonist ivuxolimab. These receptors were obtained from an adult with an advanced solid tumor such as melanoma, head and neck, liver or kidney cancer.

The V and J genes are TRBV11-2 and TRBJ2-7; no clear D gene. This CDR3 region has 14 residues. Between the trimmed V and J ends, which lost 5 bases and 7 bases, there was a span of 18 bases. Germline CDR1 is SGHAT and CDR2 is FQNNGV. In DNA, the CDR3 is TGTGCCAGCAGCCCCTTTTCGGGCTTCATGGAGCAGTACTTC. This gives the protein CASSPFSGFMEQYF.

This rearrangement joins TRBV27 to TRBJ1-1; a possible D gene is TRBD1 (6 bases). Trimming removed 4 bases from V and 0 bases from J, with 12 bases in between. Germline values: CDR1 MNHEY, CDR2 SMNVEV (reference sequence). The CDR3 has 15 residues. CDR3 DNA: TGTGCCAGCAGTTCCGGCGGGACATTGAACACTGAAGCTTTCTTT. Translated, it gives CASSSGGTLNTEAFF.

This clone has just one count. The V call is TRBV9, the J call TRBJ2-3; 8 nucleotides agree with TRBD2. From germline, CDR1 is SGDLS and CDR2 YYNGEE. The CDR3 spans 16 residues. V dropped 0 bases and J dropped 6; count of bases not matched to a gene: 9. In DNA, the CDR3 is TGTGCCAGCAGCGTAGGGGGACTAGACCCCCTTGATACGCAGTATTTT. As protein: CASSVGGLDPLDTQYF.

The gene calls are TRBV9 and TRBJ2-7; no firm D call. CDR1 SGDLS and CDR2 YYNGEE come from the germline V gene. The length of the CDR3 is 11 residues. V lost 3 bases, J lost 5 bases, and 6 bases lay in between. This CDR3 reads CASSASDEQYF. The CDR3 DNA reads as TGTGCCAGCAGCGCGAGCGACGAGCAGTACTTC.

The chain is built from TRBV7-2 and TRBJ1-4; 10 positions agree with TRBD1. The CDR3 runs to 15 residues. The J segment lost 8 bases and the V segment lost 5 bases, leaving 8 bases of the junction unmatched. The V gene's germline CDR1 is SGHTA and CDR2 FQGNSA. CDR3 nucleotides: TGTGCCAGCAGCCACCGGACAGGGGGGGACGAAAAACTGTTTTTT. Translation gives CASSHRTGGDEKLFF.

The chain recombines TRBV7-6 with TRBJ2-5; the D is unclear. V was clipped by 5 bases and J by 4 bases, with 11 bases between them. CDR1 is SGHVS and CDR2 is FNYEAQ in the germline V gene. CDR3 length: 13 residues. The CDR3 DNA follows: TGTGCCAGCAGCCTAGAGTTAGGAGAGACCCAGTACTTC. Translating it yields CASSLELGETQYF.

The chain uses TRBV6-5 and TRBJ2-7; weak D call: TRBD1 (5 bases). V gave up 5 bases and J gave up 6 bases, with 8 bases separating them. The CDR3 is made up of 11 amino acids. The germline V gene encodes CDR1 MNHEY and CDR2 SVGAGI. The CDR3 DNA reads as TGTGCCAGCAGTCCCAGGGCCGAGCAGTACTTC. This codes for CASSPRAEQYF.

The chain carries TRBV23-1 and TRBJ2-2, with 11 bases aligning to TRBD1. TRBV23-1 qualifies as an ORF whose function is uncertain. Trimming at V came to 6 bases and at J to 3 bases, leaving 6 bases not matched to a gene. The CDR3 covers 16 residues. CDR3 residues: CASSVPGQGDTGELFF. CDR3 in DNA: TGCGCCAGCAGCGTACCGGGACAGGGGGACACCGGGGAGCTGTTTTTT.

The rearrangement joins TRBV4-1 to TRBJ2-7; TRBD1 aligns across 10 bases. The CDR3 consists of 14 residues. Unmatched junction bases numbered 6, after V lost 8 bases and J lost 2 bases. Germline-derived CDR1 and CDR2 are MGHRA and YSYEKL. CDR3: CASARGQGTYEQYF. The CDR3, as DNA: TGCGCCAGCGCTAGGGGACAGGGGACCTACGAGCAGTACTTC.

CDR3 sequence: CAWSPGAGNTGELFF. The CDR3 DNA reads as TGTGCCTGGAGCCCGGGGGCTGGAAACACCGGGGAGCTGTTTTTT. This chain links TRBV30 with TRBJ2-2; D assignment may be TRBD1 or TRBD2 (6 bases each). Germline V gives CDR1 GTSNPN, CDR2 SVGIG (reference sequence). CDR3 size: 15 residues. V lost 3 bases to trimming and J lost 2 bases, with 13 bases between them.

The chain joins TRBV28 to TRBJ2-3; D ambiguous. This CDR3 is 15 amino acids long. V was shortened by 3 bases and J by 0 bases, with 10 bases between the two germline ends. Germline lookup yields CDR1 MDHEN and CDR2 SYDVKM. DNA for the CDR3: TGTGCCAGCAGTTTCCGGCCGTTTAGCACAGATACGCAGTATTTT. Amino acid sequence: CASSFRPFSTDTQYF.

This rearrangement joins TRBV27 to TRBJ2-7; D is undetermined. Germline-derived CDR1 and CDR2 are MNHEY and SMNVEV (reference sequence). The V gene lost 3 bases and the J gene lost 2 bases, with 11 bases spanning the gap. This CDR3 is 14 amino acids long. CDR3 coding DNA: TGTGCCAGCAGTTTTCAAGGTGTCACCTACGAGCAGTACTTC. Amino acids: CASSFQGVTYEQYF.

The V gene is TRBV2, the J gene TRBJ2-3, with TRBD2 matching over 14 bases. Germline CDR1 is SNHLY and CDR2 is FYNNEI. The V and J ends lost 3 bases and 1 base, in that order; junction bases with no gene match: 6. The CDR3 spans 18 residues. Here the CDR3 reads CASSDWTSGRFGTDTQYF. The CDR3 DNA follows: TGTGCCAGCAGTGATTGGACTAGCGGGAGGTTTGGCACAGATACGCAGTATTTT.

In DNA, the CDR3 is TGCGCCAGCAGCCAAGTAGGGGGGGCTCAAGAGACCCAGTACTTC. Translating gives CASSQVGGAQETQYF. The rearrangement joins TRBV4-3 to TRBJ2-5; D may be TRBD2 (7 bases). Deletions cut 1 base from V and 2 bases from J, with 11 bases between. This CDR3 contains 15 residues. Germline V CDR1 and CDR2: LGHNA, YSLEER.

The chain has TRBV11-1 and TRBJ2-7; no clear D. The CDR3 runs 12 residues. From germline, CDR1 is SGHAT and CDR2 FQDESV (reference sequence). V was pared by 5 bases and J by 2 bases, with 7 bases between. This CDR3 reads CASSPGTYEQYF. CDR3 DNA sequence: TGTGCCAGCAGCCCTGGGACCTACGAGCAGTACTTC.

V and J are TRBV10-3 and TRBJ2-3; tentatively, D is TRBD2 (7 bases). This CDR3 region has 11 residues. The germline V and J ends were trimmed by 8 bases and 6 bases, with 9 bases remaining between them. The V gene's germline CDR1 is ENHRY and CDR2 SYGVKD. The CDR3 spells CAIGRGDTQYF. DNA for the CDR3: TGTGCCATCGGGAGGGGGGATACGCAGTATTTT.

This chain links TRBV28 with TRBJ1-1, with D perhaps TRBD1 (6 bases). CDR1 and CDR2 from the germline V gene are MDHEN and SYDVKM. This CDR3 has 16 residues. V lost 5 bases, J lost 3 bases, and 19 bases lay in between. The CDR3 nucleotides are TGTGCCAGCAGTCTCGGCCCGGGGGCGCCGGACACTGAAGCTTTCTTT. Protein: CASSLGPGAPDTEAFF.

This chain connects TRBV27 to TRBJ2-5, with TRBD2 matching 8 bases. The germline gives CDR1 MNHEY, CDR2 SMNVEV (reference sequence). The CDR3 sequence is 14 residues long. V lost 4 bases and J lost 0; bases outside the gene matches: 1. The DNA of the CDR3 is TGTGCCAGCAGTTGGCGGGGGGACCAAGAGACCCAGTACTTC. It specifies CASSWRGDQETQYF.

The CDR3 sequence: CASSNQQGANEKLFF. In nucleotides, the CDR3 is TGTGCCAGCAGCAACCAACAGGGGGCGAATGAAAAACTGTTTTTT. J is TRBJ1-4 and V is TRBV9, with TRBD1 matching over 9 bases. The trim removed 4 bases at V and 5 bases at J, leaving 6 bases unmatched. Germline V CDR1 and CDR2: SGDLS, YYNGEE. CDR3 length equals 15 residues.

In its sample, this clone ranks as medium-sized. The chain has TRBV25-1 and TRBJ1-2; D not resolved. Trimming took off 2 bases at V and 4 bases at J, with 8 bases between the two ends. Germline V gene data show CDR1 as MGHDK and CDR2 as SYGVNS. The CDR3 loop spans 13 amino acids. Written as DNA, the CDR3 is TGTGCCAGCAGTGAAAACAACCTCTATGGCTACACCTTC. This codes for CASSENNLYGYTF.

V and J are TRBV19 and TRBJ2-4; no clear D gene. Germline V CDR1 and CDR2: LNHDA, SQIVND (reference sequence). This CDR3 has 14 amino acids. V lost 4 bases and J 2 bases, leaving 9 bases between the germline ends. Here the CDR3 reads CASSSLDTKNIQYF. Written as DNA, the CDR3 is TGTGCCAGTAGTAGTCTGGATACCAAAAACATTCAGTACTTC.

The gene calls are TRBV14 and TRBJ2-7; TRBD1 matches 9 bases. Per the germline V gene, CDR1 is SGHDN and CDR2 is FVKESK. This CDR3 has 15 residues. The V segment lost 1 base and the J segment 6 bases; nucleotides outside the gene matches: 7. The CDR3 sequence: CASSQGMGQGGEQYF. CDR3 bases: TGTGCCAGCAGCCAAGGAATGGGACAGGGAGGCGAGCAGTACTTC.

J is TRBJ1-2 and V is TRBV9; the D is unclear. The germline gives CDR1 SGDLS, CDR2 YYNGEE. The CDR3 sequence is 12 residues long. V was clipped by 4 bases and J by 6 bases, with 10 bases between them. The CDR3 nucleotides are TGTGCCAGCAGCACTTATTTGGATGGCTACACCTTC. It is translated as CASSTYLDGYTF.

This rearrangement joins TRBV29-1 to TRBJ1-2; TRBD1 agrees at 9 bases. This CDR3 is built from 13 residues. The junction had 6 bases not matched to a gene; V was cut back by 4 bases and J by 6 bases. From germline, CDR1 is SQVTM and CDR2 ANQGSEA. The chain's CDR3 is CSVGSGQGNGYTF. The DNA for the CDR3 is TGCAGCGTTGGGTCCGGACAGGGGAATGGCTACACCTTC.

By sample fraction, this clone is medium-sized (0.01 to 0.1%). The chain couples TRBV16 to TRBJ2-2; unclear D gene. This CDR3 contains 13 residues. Trimming removed 0 bases from V and 8 bases from J, with 7 bases in between. The germline V gene has CDR1 KGHSY and CDR2 FQNENV. For the CDR3, the DNA is TGTGCCAGCAGCCAATCAAAAACGGGGGAGCTGTTTTTT. As protein: CASSQSKTGELFF.

CDR3: CASSLDPGLVNEQFF. Here the CDR3 DNA reads TGTGCCAGCAGCTTAGATCCGGGACTAGTCAATGAGCAGTTCTTC. This chain connects TRBV7-9 to TRBJ2-1, with TRBD2 matching over 8 bases. The CDR3 is 15 residues long. Germline V gene data show CDR1 as SEHNR and CDR2 as FQNEAQ (reference sequence). J lost 6 bases, V lost 1 base, and 5 bases had no gene match.